This T cell receptor beta chain was profiled in a study of response to subunit inactivated influenza vaccine. General observations from the study: Seasonal influenza vaccination, on each occasion, was suggested by the authors to recruit few new T cells.

A word on this clonotype: As yet, its antigen is unknown.

Each CDR3 protein is one row after TCRdb ran MiXCR on the RT-PCR reads. The sample lists around 200,000 distinct CDR3 sequences; 13% to 15% were seen once. The junction had 5 bases not matched to a gene; V was cut back by 2 bases and J by 7 bases. CDR3 size: 15 residues. The sequence was collected from a man aged 45-65 years who received an inactivated influenza vaccine. The rearrangement joins TRBV12-3 or TRBV12-4 to TRBJ2-1; 10 nucleotides line up with TRBD2. The sample consisted of CD8+ T cells sorted from PBMCs, taken around 5 days after vaccination. As DNA, the CDR3 is TGTGCCAGCAGTTTAACGGTGACTAGCGGGAATGAGCAGTTCTTC. Its protein product is CASSLTVTSGNEQFF.